This is a list of T cell receptor beta chains from one sample in a study of identical twins. Each CDR3 protein gets one entry after TCRdb re-called the 5' RACE reads with MiXCR. The sample includes roughly 690,000 distinct CDR3 sequences, around 6% of them seen just once. The material sequenced was naive T cells sorted from blood. These receptor sequences come from a man aged 18 to 30 in good health. CDR3s include the opening cysteine and the closing phenylalanine or tryptophan. The D gene is left open where the match is weak. Expanded clones get a size class; other rows say once, few or many, or leave the size out.

j_call	cdr3_length	d_call	clone_size	v_call	cdr3_nt	cdr3_aa
TRBJ2-7	14	-	few	TRBV18	TGTGCCAGCTCACCCGGTGCAGGGGTCGGCGAGCAGTACTTC	CASSPGAGVGEQYF
TRBJ2-1	15	-	few	TRBV2	TGTGCCAGCACCTTCGGACAGCCCGGATACAATGAGCAGTTCTTC	CASTFGQPGYNEQFF
TRBJ2-2	14	TRBD1	-	TRBV10-3	TGTGCCATCAGTTCCAGGGGGCTCACCGGGGAGCTGTTTTTT	CAISSRGLTGELFF
TRBJ1-2	16	TRBD1	few	TRBV5-6	TGTGCCAGCAGCGATTTAGGACAGGGGATCGGCTATGGCTACACCTTC	CASSDLGQGIGYGYTF
TRBJ2-5	15	-	many	TRBV29-1	TGCAGCGTTGGGGGCCGTCAAAGACGCCAAGAGACCCAGTACTTC	CSVGGRQRRQETQYF
TRBJ2-2	17	-	many	TRBV6-1	TGTGCCAGCAGTGAAAAATGGTGGGGACCTAACACCGGGGAGCTGTTTTTT	CASSEKWWGPNTGELFF
TRBJ2-1	15	TRBD2	-	TRBV2	TGTGCCAGCAGAGAGGGACTAGCGGGAGTGGGTGAGCAGTTCTTC	CASREGLAGVGEQFF
TRBJ2-1	15	-	many	TRBV12-3/TRBV12-4	TGTGCCAGCACCATGAGCGGGCAGGGTTCCAATGAGCAGTTCTTC	CASTMSGQGSNEQFF
TRBJ2-2	17	-	few	TRBV6-2/TRBV6-3	TGTGCCAGCAGTTACCTCCGGGCCTTCTCTAACACCGGGGAGCTGTTTTTT	CASSYLRAFSNTGELFF
TRBJ2-7	18	TRBD2	many	TRBV20-1	TGCAGTGCGCTCGGAATGACTAGCGGGAGGGCCTCCTCCTACGAGCAGTACTTC	CSALGMTSGRASSYEQYF
TRBJ1-2	13	TRBD1	many	TRBV20-1	TGCAGTGCTAACCGGGACAGGGACTATGGCTACACCTTC	CSANRDRDYGYTF
TRBJ2-1	16	TRBD2	many	TRBV12-3/TRBV12-4	TGTGCCAGCAGTTTCCGGACTAGCGGGACCTACAATGAGCAGTTCTTC	CASSFRTSGTYNEQFF
TRBJ1-2	13	-	many	TRBV24-1	TGTGCCACCAGTGAGACTGACAGCTATGGCTACACCTTC	CATSETDSYGYTF
TRBJ1-3	14	-	many	TRBV5-1	TGCGCCAGCAGCTCTCCAGGGACTGGAAACACCATATATTTT	CASSSPGTGNTIYF
TRBJ1-5	14	-	few	TRBV7-2	TGTGCCAGCAGCTCGGGTCAGGAGTCAGCGCCCCAGCATTTT	CASSSGQESAPQHF
TRBJ1-4	15	-	-	TRBV18	TGTGCCAGCTCACCACGGGACGGTACGGGGGAAAAACTGTTTTTT	CASSPRDGTGEKLFF
TRBJ2-7	13	-	many	TRBV29-1	TGCAGCGTGGGATCGGGACAAGCCTACGAGCAGTACTTC	CSVGSGQAYEQYF
TRBJ2-5	13	-	many	TRBV10-3	TGTGCCATCAGTGGGGACTGGAAAGAGACCCAGTACTTC	CAISGDWKETQYF
TRBJ2-1	14	TRBD2	many	TRBV20-1	TGCAGTGCTAGTGGGCGGGAGGGGTACAATGAGCAGTTCTTC	CSASGREGYNEQFF
TRBJ2-5	15	-	many	TRBV6-2/TRBV6-3	TGTGCCAGCAGCAGAAGAGACACATACCAAGAGACCCAGTACTTC	CASSRRDTYQETQYF
TRBJ2-7	15	-	many	TRBV27	TGTGCCAGCAGTTTCCTCGGGTCGTCAAGGGACGAGCAGTACTTC	CASSFLGSSRDEQYF
TRBJ2-1	16	-	many	TRBV5-1	TGCGCCAGCAGCTTGTCTTTCAGCCCACAGGCGAATGAGCAGTTCTTC	CASSLSFSPQANEQFF
TRBJ2-1	16	-	many	TRBV5-6	TGTGCCAGCAGCTTTGGGGCGTTGCCCCTCGGCAATGAGCAGTTCTTC	CASSFGALPLGNEQFF
TRBJ2-5	13	-	few	TRBV7-9	TGTGCCAGCGGAGTAAATCCACAAGAGACCCAGTACTTC	CASGVNPQETQYF
TRBJ2-2	13	-	many	TRBV3-1	TGTGCCAGCAGCCAAGTTGACACCGGGGAGCTGTTTTTT	CASSQVDTGELFF
TRBJ2-1	12	-	many	TRBV12-3/TRBV12-4	TGTGCCAGCAGTTTAGGATGGGGTGAGCAGTTCTTC	CASSLGWGEQFF
TRBJ2-1	13	-	many	TRBV28	TGTGCCAGCAGATCAGGATCCTACAATGAGCAGTTCTTC	CASRSGSYNEQFF
TRBJ2-3	13	-	many	TRBV6-5	TGTGCCAGCAGTTACATGCGGCTAGATACGCAGTATTTT	CASSYMRLDTQYF